This T cell receptor beta chain was captured in a study of T cell responses to AZD1222 COVID-19 vaccine. Trimming left V 0 bases short and J 1 base short, with 9 bases between. CDR1 SGHTS and CDR2 YDEGEE come from the germline V gene. The CDR3 is 15 amino acids. This table comes from immunoSEQ multiplex PCR, and its TCRdb copy is limited to in-frame clones, with some not included. The data hold 90,000 to 120,000 clones, with around 94% observed a single time. Here the sequenced sample was peripheral blood, taken on day 0 of AZD1222 vaccination. The receptor's source is an adult in good health. The genes are TRBV5-8 and TRBJ2-3; no definite D call. CDR3 protein: CASSLGASGTDTQYF. For the CDR3, the DNA is TGTGCCAGCAGCTTGGGGGCAAGCGGCACAGATACGCAGTATTTT.